This TCR beta chain was sequenced during a study of CD8 T cells in Susac syndrome (dated by TCRdb to the late 2010s). Regarding the study in general: Repertoire sequencing was used to test whether CD8+ T cell activation and differentiation in Susac syndrome was antigen driven. The clonality of the CD8+ T cell repertoire was compared across about a dozen healthy donors, some 14 Susac syndrome patients and about 16 multiple sclerosis patients. What the research found in general, with its limitations: The number of individuals in the TCR sequencing and HLA analysis was acknowledged as relatively small.

RNA was extracted using the RNeasy kit, and roughly 0.45 to 1 microgram was reverse transcribed with random hexamers. The immunoSEQ multiplex PCR assay, which covers 54 Vbeta and 13 Jbeta segments, was used to amplify TCR beta CDR3 regions. Bias from PCR amplification was corrected by using a synthetic template baseline for primer optimization and for computational correction. Under the source paper's analysis protocol: Reads were assigned to V, D and J genes according to IMGT and analyzed in immunoSEQ Analyzer, with only productive sequences retained. Clonality was computed as one minus Shannon entropy normalized by log2 of the number of productive unique sequences. For each patient and control, public and private clones were evaluated within the 100 most prevalent clones. Clones were defined as Susac-specific when absent from the healthy and MS cohorts, from over a thousand published viral clones and from other ImmuneACCESS disease sequences. TCRdb reprocessed the public reads (quality trimming at Q25 with fastp, clone calling with MiXCR) and kept in-frame beta chains. One record per CDR3 amino acid sequence lists the most common genes and DNA. TCRdb's processing, not the authors' own work, is the source of the V and J calls. This sample lists over 350,000 distinct CDR3 sequences; approximately 85% were detected once. The top ten hold approximately 0.12% of the sample.

A single count supports this clonotype. Its antigen is still unknown. Per-nucleotide qualities are absent, and no much larger clonotype sits a single base away. Weak support is all one read offers. Peripheral blood CD8+ and CD4+ T cells from healthy donors, Susac syndrome patients and multiple sclerosis patients were profiled by high-throughput TCR beta sequencing. The multiple sclerosis controls were treatment-naive patients who had stable or active relapsing-remitting disease and met the revised McDonald criteria. Bulk CD8+ and CD4+ T cells were purified magnetically by negative isolation, whereas CD8+ TEMRA cells were enriched by FACS. Blood was drawn into EDTA tubes, processed within 24 hours, and PBMCs were isolated by density gradient centrifugation. PBMCs intended for TCR sequencing were cryopreserved in liquid nitrogen and were subsequently thawed in a 37 degrees C water bath. The sorted or isolated CD4+, CD8+ and CD8+ TEMRA cells reached a purity of at least 90%.

V sheds 1 base and J sheds 3 bases, leaving 10 bases between their ends. Reading the germline V gene gives CDR1 SGHTA and CDR2 FQGNSA. The CDR3 covers 14 residues, taking in both the cysteine and the phenylalanine. CDR3 DNA is the only sequence kept; it has 42 bases, read in frame from the first base. Specimen: CD8+ T cells from PBMCs. The TCR sequence derives from a human donor with multiple sclerosis. The V and J genes are TRBV7-2 and TRBJ2-7, with the D gene not clear enough to name. The bases are TGTGCCAGCAGCTTAGATTTCCAGTTCTACGAGCAGTACTTC. Its translation reads: CASSLDFQFYEQYF.